This T cell receptor (beta chain) is drawn from a study of identical twins. Study-wide results and limits: Reduced insertions were recorded for abundant cord blood beta clonotypes, with no such pattern in memory repertoires. Interpretation of the results relied on cross-sectional statistical analysis and not on following the same donors. Zero-insertion findings could be partly confounded by invariant cells (MAIT and iNKT cells).

TCRdb reprocessed the 5' RACE reads with MiXCR, giving one entry per CDR3 protein. The table has about 530,000 distinct CDR3 sequences, 13% to 15% seen once. The germline gives CDR1 KGHSH, CDR2 LQKENI. The CDR3 is made up of 13 amino acids. V was shortened by 2 bases and J by 8 bases, with 10 bases between the two germline ends. Regarding this clonotype: The target antigen is unknown.

These data were also filed under a second study, of yellow fever vaccine responses in identical twins.

The TCR sequence derives from a woman between 18 and 29 years old in good health. The sequenced material came from CD4+ T cells sorted from blood. This chain joins TRBV18 and TRBJ1-5; D not resolved. The CDR3: CASSPSSWEPQHF. The DNA of the CDR3 is TGTGCCAGCTCACCAAGTTCTTGGGAGCCCCAGCATTTT.